Reported below is one TCR beta chain. The identical CDR3 is also encoded by other nucleotide sequences in the sample. Researchers partitioned CD4+ cells into CD45RA+ naive and CD45RA-negative memory subsets. V lost 2 bases and J 1 base, leaving 8 bases between the germline ends. Germline V gene sequence: CDR1 GTSNPN, CDR2 SVGIG (reference sequence). The CDR3 totals 13 residues. These data are taken from a study of shared clonotypes between healthy human individuals. Sequencing used immunoSEQ multiplex PCR; TCRdb keeps in-frame clones, though not all of them. This sample has 2,100,000 or so clones, with around 95% found just once.

The sequenced sample consisted of naive CD4+ T cells sorted from blood. Sample subset: CD45RA+ positively selected. This TCR derives from a man aged 18 to 35 in good health. The rearrangement uses TRBV30 and TRBJ1-1; no reliable D call. In DNA form, the CDR3 reads TGTGCCTGGAGTCCCCACCGGAACACTGAAGCTTTCTTT. Residues: CAWSPHRNTEAFF.